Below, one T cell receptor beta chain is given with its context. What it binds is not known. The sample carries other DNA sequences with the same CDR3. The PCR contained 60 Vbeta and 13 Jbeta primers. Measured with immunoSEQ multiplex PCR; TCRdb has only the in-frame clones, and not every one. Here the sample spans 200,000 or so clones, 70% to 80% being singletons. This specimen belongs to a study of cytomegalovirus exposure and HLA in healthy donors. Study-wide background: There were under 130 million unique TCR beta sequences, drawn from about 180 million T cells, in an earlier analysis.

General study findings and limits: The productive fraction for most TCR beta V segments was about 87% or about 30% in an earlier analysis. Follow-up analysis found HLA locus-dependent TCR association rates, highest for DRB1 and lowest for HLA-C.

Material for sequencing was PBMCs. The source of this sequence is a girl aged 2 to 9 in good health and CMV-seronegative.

This chain's CDR3 is CASSVGTVNTGELFF. The DNA of the CDR3 is TGTGCCAGCAGCGTCGGGACAGTAAACACCGGGGAGCTGTTTTTT. J is TRBJ2-2 and V is TRBV9, with 7 bases fitting TRBD1. This CDR3 is 15 amino acids long. The germline gives CDR1 SGDLS, CDR2 YYNGEE. The V and J ends lost 2 bases and 2 bases, in that order; junction bases with no gene match: 3.